Following are 23 T cell receptor beta chains from one sample sequenced in a study of blood T cells in healthy people across ages. Combining a sample-barcoded 5' primer with a J-beta primer mix, a second PCR ran for roughly 6 to 11 cycles. TCRdb processed the 5' RACE reads anew with MiXCR; each CDR3 protein has one entry. The sample shows 800,000 to 950,000 distinct CDR3 sequences, roughly 28% of them seen only once. This same sample was also taken into another study, of T cells of mothers and their children.

The sample taken for sequencing was blood. The receptor source for this set is a woman between 40 and 50 years old in good health.

A note on this clonotype: A much larger clone differs from this one at a single base, so this may be a read error. The chain has TRBV20-1 and TRBJ2-1; 10 nucleotides agree with TRBD1. The CDR3 has 15 residues. Looked up from germline, CDR1 is DFQATT and CDR2 is SNEGSKA (reference sequence). The DNA for the CDR3 is TGCAGTGCAACGGGACAGGGGAGCTCCCACAATGAGCAGTTCTTC. Its protein is CSATGQGSSHNEQFF.

This clonotype was detected many times. This chain links TRBV28 with TRBJ2-7; the match to TRBD2 covers 12 bases. CDR1 MDHEN and CDR2 SYDVKM come from the germline V gene. V trimming: 3 bases; J trimming: 4 bases; junction bases outside the gene matches: 10. The CDR3 is made up of 17 amino acids. CDR3 sequence reads: CASSFGELAGGIYEQYF. Here the CDR3 DNA reads TGTGCCAGCAGTTTCGGGGAACTAGCGGGGGGTATTTACGAGCAGTACTTC.

This clonotype was seen a handful of times. A read error may account for a junction end that differs from germline. The gene calls are TRBV7-2 and TRBJ2-3; 8 bases map to TRBD1. Germline V lookup: CDR1 SGHTA, CDR2 FQGNSA. The CDR3 contains 15 residues. The CDR3 region has the DNA TGTGCCAACAGCTTAACGTACAGGGGGTCGGATACGCAGTATTTT. This codes for CANSLTYRGSDTQYF.

This clonotype has just a few counts. The rearrangement links TRBV15 to TRBJ2-5, with 8 positions matching TRBD1. This CDR3 contains 14 residues. CDR1 LNHNV and CDR2 YYDKDF come from the germline V gene (reference sequence). The V and J ends lost 0 bases and 5 bases, in that order; junction bases with no gene match: 2. CDR3 sequence (DNA): TGTGCCACCAGCAGAGATCAGGGGGCGGAGACCCAGTACTTC. Translated: CATSRDQGAETQYF.

This clonotype came up a few times. The rearrangement joins TRBV18 to TRBJ2-3, with D unclear. Germline CDR1 KGHSH, CDR2 LQKENI. The V gene lost 4 bases and the J gene lost 2 bases, with 13 bases spanning the gap. The CDR3 is 15 amino acids. The CDR3 sequence: CASSLSRTVTDTQYF. CDR3 DNA sequence: TGTGCCAGCTCACTGTCAAGGACGGTCACAGATACGCAGTATTTT.

V and J are TRBV6-1 and TRBJ2-2; 7 bases align to TRBD1. The CDR3 totals 11 residues. CDR1 and CDR2 from the germline V gene are MNHNS and SASEGT. The CDR3 DNA is TGTGTAACAGGGGATTCCGGGGAGCTGTTTTTT. It translates to CVTGDSGELFF.

The rearrangement uses TRBV7-2 and TRBJ1-5; D is perhaps TRBD1 (5 bases). V was shortened by 4 bases and J by 6 bases, with 13 bases between the two germline ends. The germline V gene encodes CDR1 SGHTA and CDR2 FQGNSA. This CDR3 is built from 14 residues. The CDR3 nucleotides read TGTGCCAGCAGCTCTACAGGTTTGAGTCAGCCCCAGCATTTT. This translates into CASSSTGLSQPQHF.

In this sample, this clonotype turned up many times. The genes are TRBV2 and TRBJ2-7, with D possibly TRBD1 on 6 matching bases. The CDR3 is 12 residues long. The V end lost 7 bases, the J end lost 4 bases, and 11 bases lay between the germline ends. Germline CDR1 is SNHLY and CDR2 is FYNNEI. The CDR3 reads CASMQQGYEQYF. Here the CDR3 DNA reads TGTGCCAGCATGCAACAGGGATACGAGCAGTACTTC. The complete variable domain, with remaining parts taken from reference TRBV2 and TRBJ2-7, reads EPEVTQTPSHQVTQMGQEVILRCVPISNHLYFYWYRQILGQKVEFLVSFYNNEISEKSEIFDDQFSVERPDGSNFTLKIRSTKLEDSAMYFCASMQQGYEQYFGPGTRLTVT.

This chain connects TRBV9 to TRBJ2-1, with D possibly TRBD1 on 8 matching bases. CDR1 SGDLS and CDR2 YYNGEE come from the germline V gene. This CDR3 is 15 amino acids long. V dropped 4 bases and J dropped 8 bases, with 19 bases sitting between them. As DNA, the CDR3 is TGTGCCAGCAGCCTCGGGGGGACAGGCGTTGATGAGCAGTTCTTC. Translation: CASSLGGTGVDEQFF.

With respect to this clonotype: Since a much larger clone is just one base distant, this may be a read error. The chain uses TRBV20-1 and TRBJ1-2; no clear D gene. The CDR3 is made up of 14 amino acids. V lost 4 bases, J lost 4 bases, and 16 bases lay in between. Germline V gene lookup returns CDR1 DFQATT and CDR2 SNEGSKA (reference sequence). The CDR3 is CSAIRPHLSYGYTF. CDR3 coding DNA: TGCAGTGCTATACGGCCCCACCTTAGCTATGGCTACACCTTC.

The table lists this clonotype with a few counts. This chain uses TRBV7-2 with TRBJ2-5; possibly TRBD1 for D (6 bases). With 5 bases removed from V and 4 bases from J, the gap between germline ends came to 11 bases. This CDR3 contains 13 residues. CDR1 is SGHTA and CDR2 is FQGNSA in the germline V gene. CDR3 bases: TGTGCCAGCAGCGGCCACAGGGTAGAGACCCAGTACTTC. Translating it yields CASSGHRVETQYF.

This clonotype has ten or more counts. The genes are TRBV20-1 and TRBJ2-3, with D uncertain. The CDR3 consists of 14 residues. Germline CDR1 is DFQATT and CDR2 is SNEGSKA (reference sequence). Deletions cut 3 bases from V and 1 base from J, with 11 bases between. The CDR3 spells CSASIDPGTDTQYF. The CDR3 coding sequence is TGCAGTGCTAGTATAGATCCCGGCACAGATACGCAGTATTTT.

There are many counts of this clonotype. This chain uses TRBV7-2 with TRBJ2-7, with TRBD2 matching 8 bases. CDR1 SGHTA and CDR2 FQGNSA come from the germline V gene. This CDR3 has 15 residues. With 5 bases clipped from V and 4 bases from J, the junction kept 10 bases outside the gene matches. The CDR3 nucleotides are TGTGCCAGCAGCCTTGGCGGGGGGTATCAATACGAGCAGTACTTC. It encodes CASSLGGGYQYEQYF.

There are many counts of this clonotype. The chain uses TRBV5-1 and TRBJ2-7, with D perhaps TRBD1 (7 bases). Germline CDR1 and CDR2: SGHRS and YFSETQ. The CDR3 is 15 residues long. Trimming shortened V by 3 bases and J by 3 bases, and 16 bases separated the two germline ends. The CDR3: CASSSNAGQLYEQYF. In nucleotides, the CDR3 is TGCGCCAGCAGCTCCAACGCGGGACAGCTCTACGAGCAGTACTTC.

This clonotype occurred once. The rearrangement uses TRBV20-1 and TRBJ2-3; D not certain. Germline V gene data show CDR1 as DFQATT and CDR2 as SNEGSKA (reference sequence). The ends were cut back, 2 bases at V and 4 bases at J, with 13 bases in the middle. The length of the CDR3 is 14 residues. CDR3 DNA: TGCAGTGCTAGATTATTGGCGGTCCCAGATACGCAGTATTTT. Protein product: CSARLLAVPDTQYF.

This clonotype was detected many times. The chain recombines TRBV7-2 with TRBJ1-2, with 8 bases that match TRBD1. The CDR3 is 14 residues long. J gave up 1 base and V 5 bases, and 3 bases lay outside the gene matches. Germline assignment: CDR1 SGHTA and CDR2 FQGNSA. CDR3 DNA sequence: TGTGCCAGCAGCCACAGGGGGTTTAACTATGGCTACACCTTC. This gives the protein CASSHRGFNYGYTF.

The chain combines TRBV2 with TRBJ2-3, with TRBD2 matching over 8 bases. Looked up from germline, CDR1 is SNHLY and CDR2 is FYNNEI. V was pared by 8 bases and J by 3 bases, with 4 bases of the junction left unmatched. CDR3 size: 13 residues. DNA of the CDR3: TGTGCCAGCCCGGGGGGGGTTACAGATACGCAGTATTTT. As protein: CASPGGVTDTQYF.

This clonotype occurred a few times. The chain couples TRBV4-3 to TRBJ2-3; 8 bases are shared with TRBD2. The CDR3 is 17 residues long. In germline, CDR1 is LGHNA, CDR2 YSLEER. V was pared by 0 bases and J by 1 base, with 6 bases of the junction left unmatched. The CDR3 DNA reads TGCGCCAGCAGCCAAGACGGGGCGGGGGGAGGCACAGATACGCAGTATTTT. Translation: CASSQDGAGGGTDTQYF.

The chain couples TRBV27 to TRBJ1-2, with 8 bases aligning to TRBD1. The CDR3 is made up of 14 amino acids. Germline V gene data show CDR1 as MNHEY and CDR2 as SMNVEV (reference sequence). Trimming removed 3 bases from V and 6 bases from J; junction bases left unmatched: 6. CDR3 bases: TGTGCCAGCAGTTTGAACAGGGGGTTAAATGGCTACACCTTC. This gives the protein CASSLNRGLNGYTF.

On this clonotype: A much bigger clone sits one base away, suggesting this may be a read error. The genes are TRBV6-1 and TRBJ2-1; tentative D call: TRBD1 (6 bases). Germline values: CDR1 MNHNS, CDR2 SASEGT. The length of the CDR3 is 12 residues. The V gene lost 7 bases and the J gene lost 10 bases, with 14 bases spanning the gap. CDR3 region: CASILGAYEQFF. Written as DNA, the CDR3 is TGTGCCAGCATATTGGGGGCCTACGAGCAGTTCTTC.

The rearrangement uses TRBV4-1 and TRBJ2-1, with D hard to call. V was shortened by 3 bases and J by 5 bases, with 14 bases between the two germline ends. The CDR3 has 15 residues. In germline, CDR1 is MGHRA, CDR2 YSYEKL. DNA of the CDR3: TGCGCCAGCAGCCAGGCACGGGTTTTAAACAATGAGCAGTTCTTC. Protein: CASSQARVLNNEQFF.

This clonotype was picked up one time. The V and J genes are TRBV7-2 and TRBJ1-2; D might be TRBD1 (5 bases). Germline CDR1 is SGHTA and CDR2 is FQGNSA. CDR3 length: 16 amino acids. Trimming took 1 base from V and 4 from J, leaving 16 bases between them. For the CDR3, the DNA is TGTGCCAGCAGCTTAGGGAGGGGACGGAGGACCTATGGCTACACCTTC. Protein sequence: CASSLGRGRRTYGYTF. The variable domain in full, completed from reference TRBV7-2 and TRBJ1-2, reads GAGVSQSPSNKVTEKGKDVELRCDPISGHTALYWYRQSLGQGLEFLIYFQGNSAPDKSGLPSDRFSAERTGGSVSTLTIQRTQQEDSAVYLCASSLGRGRRTYGYTFGSGTRLTVV.

In the case of this clonotype: This may arise from a read error, as a much more abundant clone is one base away. V is TRBV7-9 and J is TRBJ2-4; 7 nucleotides agree with TRBD1. The junction had 17 bases not matched to a gene; V was cut back by 5 bases and J by 13 bases. Germline-derived CDR1 and CDR2 are SEHNR and FQNEAQ (reference sequence). The length of the CDR3 is 15 residues. DNA of the CDR3: TGTGCCAGCAGCCCGAAAATCCGGACAGGCAATGAGCAGTACTTC. Translating gives CASSPKIRTGNEQYF.